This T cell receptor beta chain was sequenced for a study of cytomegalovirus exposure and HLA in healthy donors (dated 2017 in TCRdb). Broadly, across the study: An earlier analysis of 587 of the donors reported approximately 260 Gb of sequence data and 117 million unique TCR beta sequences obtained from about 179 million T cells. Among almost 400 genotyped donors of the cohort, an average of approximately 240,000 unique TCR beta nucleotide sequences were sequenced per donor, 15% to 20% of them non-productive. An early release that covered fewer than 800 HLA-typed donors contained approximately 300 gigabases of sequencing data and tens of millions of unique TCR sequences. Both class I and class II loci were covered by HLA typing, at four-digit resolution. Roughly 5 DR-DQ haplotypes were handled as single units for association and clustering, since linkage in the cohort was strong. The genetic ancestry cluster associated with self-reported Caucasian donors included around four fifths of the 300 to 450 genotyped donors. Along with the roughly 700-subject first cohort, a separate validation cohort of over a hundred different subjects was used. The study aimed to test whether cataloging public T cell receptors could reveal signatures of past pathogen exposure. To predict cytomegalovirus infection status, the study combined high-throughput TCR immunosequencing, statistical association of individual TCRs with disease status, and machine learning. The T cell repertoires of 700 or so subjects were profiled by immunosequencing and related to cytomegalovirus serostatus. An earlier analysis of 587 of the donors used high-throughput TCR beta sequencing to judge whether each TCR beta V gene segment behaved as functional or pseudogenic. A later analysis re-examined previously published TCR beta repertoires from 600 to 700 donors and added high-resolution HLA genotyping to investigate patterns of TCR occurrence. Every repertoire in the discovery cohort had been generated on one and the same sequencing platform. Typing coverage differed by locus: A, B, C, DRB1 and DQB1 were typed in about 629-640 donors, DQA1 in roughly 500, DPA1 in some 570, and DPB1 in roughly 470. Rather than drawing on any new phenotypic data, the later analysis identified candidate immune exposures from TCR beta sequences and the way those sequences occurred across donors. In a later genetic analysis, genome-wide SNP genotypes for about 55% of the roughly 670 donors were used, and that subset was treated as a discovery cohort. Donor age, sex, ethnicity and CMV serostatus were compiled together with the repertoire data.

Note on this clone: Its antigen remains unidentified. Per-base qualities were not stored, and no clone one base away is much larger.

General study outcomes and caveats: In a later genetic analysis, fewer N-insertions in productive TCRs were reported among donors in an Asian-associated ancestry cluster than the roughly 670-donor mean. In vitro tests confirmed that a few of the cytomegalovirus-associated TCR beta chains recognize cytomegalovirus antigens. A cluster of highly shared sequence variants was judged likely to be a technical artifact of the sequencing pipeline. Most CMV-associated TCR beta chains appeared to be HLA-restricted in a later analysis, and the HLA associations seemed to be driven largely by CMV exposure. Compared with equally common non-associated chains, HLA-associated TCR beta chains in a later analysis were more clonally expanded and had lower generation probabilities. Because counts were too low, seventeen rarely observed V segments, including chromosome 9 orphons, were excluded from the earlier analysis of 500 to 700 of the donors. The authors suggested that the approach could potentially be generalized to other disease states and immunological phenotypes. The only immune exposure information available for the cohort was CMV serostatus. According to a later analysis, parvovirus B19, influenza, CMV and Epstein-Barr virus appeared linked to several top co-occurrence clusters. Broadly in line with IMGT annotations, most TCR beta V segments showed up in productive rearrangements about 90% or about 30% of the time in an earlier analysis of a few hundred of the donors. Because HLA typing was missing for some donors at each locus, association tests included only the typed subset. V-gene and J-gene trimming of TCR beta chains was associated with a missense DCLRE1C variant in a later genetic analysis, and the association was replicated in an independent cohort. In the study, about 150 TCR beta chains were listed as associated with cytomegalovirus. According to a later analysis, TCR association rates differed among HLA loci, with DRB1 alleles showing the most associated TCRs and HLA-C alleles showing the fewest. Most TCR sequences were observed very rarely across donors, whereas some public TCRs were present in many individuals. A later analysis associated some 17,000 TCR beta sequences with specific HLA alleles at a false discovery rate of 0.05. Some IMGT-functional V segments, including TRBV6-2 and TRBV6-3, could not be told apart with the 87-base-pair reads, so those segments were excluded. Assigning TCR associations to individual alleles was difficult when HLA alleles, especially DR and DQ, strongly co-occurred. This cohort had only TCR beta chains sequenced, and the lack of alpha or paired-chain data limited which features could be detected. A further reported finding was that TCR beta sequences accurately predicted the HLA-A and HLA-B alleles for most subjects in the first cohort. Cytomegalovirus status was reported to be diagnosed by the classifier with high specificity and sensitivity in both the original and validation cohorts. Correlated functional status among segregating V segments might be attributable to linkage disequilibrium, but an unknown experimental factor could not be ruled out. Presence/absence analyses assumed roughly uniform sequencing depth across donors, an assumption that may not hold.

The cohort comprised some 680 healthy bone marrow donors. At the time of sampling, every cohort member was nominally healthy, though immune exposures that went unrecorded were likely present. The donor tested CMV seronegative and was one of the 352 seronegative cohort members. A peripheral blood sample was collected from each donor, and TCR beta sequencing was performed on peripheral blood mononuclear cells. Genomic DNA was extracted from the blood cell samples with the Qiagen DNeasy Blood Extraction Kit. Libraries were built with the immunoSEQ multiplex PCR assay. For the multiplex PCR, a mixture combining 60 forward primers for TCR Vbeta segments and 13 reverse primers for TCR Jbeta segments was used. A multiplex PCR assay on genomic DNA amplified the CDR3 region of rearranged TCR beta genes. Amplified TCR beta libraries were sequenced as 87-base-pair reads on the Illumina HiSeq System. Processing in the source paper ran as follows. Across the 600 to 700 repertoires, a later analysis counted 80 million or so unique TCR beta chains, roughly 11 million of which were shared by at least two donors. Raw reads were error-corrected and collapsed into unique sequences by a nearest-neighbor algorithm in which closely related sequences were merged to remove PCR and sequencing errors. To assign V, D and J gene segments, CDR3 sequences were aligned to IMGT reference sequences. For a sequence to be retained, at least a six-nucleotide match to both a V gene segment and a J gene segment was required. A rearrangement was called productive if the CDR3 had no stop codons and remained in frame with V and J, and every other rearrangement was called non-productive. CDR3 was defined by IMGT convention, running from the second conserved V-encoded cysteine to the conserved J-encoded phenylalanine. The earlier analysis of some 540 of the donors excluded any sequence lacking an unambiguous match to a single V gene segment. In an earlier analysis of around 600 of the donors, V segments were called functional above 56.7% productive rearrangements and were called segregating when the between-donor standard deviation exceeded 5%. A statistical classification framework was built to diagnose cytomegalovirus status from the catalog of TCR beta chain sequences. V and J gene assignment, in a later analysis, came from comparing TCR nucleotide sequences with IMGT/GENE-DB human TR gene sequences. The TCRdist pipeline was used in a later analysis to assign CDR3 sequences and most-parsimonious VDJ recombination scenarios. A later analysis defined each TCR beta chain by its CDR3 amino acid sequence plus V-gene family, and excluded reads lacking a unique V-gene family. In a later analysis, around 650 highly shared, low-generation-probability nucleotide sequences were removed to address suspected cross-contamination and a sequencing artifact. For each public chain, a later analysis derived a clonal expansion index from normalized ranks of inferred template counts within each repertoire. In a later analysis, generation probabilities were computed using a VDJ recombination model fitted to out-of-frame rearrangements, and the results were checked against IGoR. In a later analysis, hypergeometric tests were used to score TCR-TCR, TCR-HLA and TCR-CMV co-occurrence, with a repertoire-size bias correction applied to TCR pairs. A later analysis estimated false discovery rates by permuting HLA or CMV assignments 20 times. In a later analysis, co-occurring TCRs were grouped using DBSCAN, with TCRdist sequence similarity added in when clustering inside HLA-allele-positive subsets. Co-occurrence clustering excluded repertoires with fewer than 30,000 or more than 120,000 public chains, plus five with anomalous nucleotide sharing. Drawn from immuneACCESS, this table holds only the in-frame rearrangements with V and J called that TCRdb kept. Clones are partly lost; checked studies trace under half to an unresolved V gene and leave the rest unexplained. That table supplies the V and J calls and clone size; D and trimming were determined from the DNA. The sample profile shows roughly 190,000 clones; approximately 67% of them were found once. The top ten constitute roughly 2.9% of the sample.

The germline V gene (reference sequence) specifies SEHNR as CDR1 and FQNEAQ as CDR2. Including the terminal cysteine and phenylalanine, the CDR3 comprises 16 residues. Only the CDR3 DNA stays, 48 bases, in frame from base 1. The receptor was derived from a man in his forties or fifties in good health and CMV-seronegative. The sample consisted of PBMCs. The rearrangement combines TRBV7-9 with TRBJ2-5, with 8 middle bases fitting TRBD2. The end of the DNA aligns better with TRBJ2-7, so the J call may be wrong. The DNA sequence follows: TGTGCCAGCAGGTACAGAAGCGGGAGCGCGTCCTACGAGCAGTACTTC. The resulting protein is CASRYRSGSASYEQYF.